One sample yielded the 5 T cell receptor beta chains listed below, sequenced in a study of blood T cell repertoires in COVID-19. The data were produced by immunoSEQ multiplex PCR, yet TCRdb's version contains in-frame clones alone and is incomplete. This sample has around 150,000 clones, with about 92% found just once. The source material was peripheral blood. The origin of the receptors is a man aged 60 to 75 with active or convalescent COVID-19.

The gene calls are TRBV20-1 and TRBJ2-1; TRBD2 matches at 8 bases. J gave up 12 bases and V 5 bases, and 6 bases lay outside the gene matches. Germline values: CDR1 DFQATT, CDR2 SNEGSKA (reference sequence). This CDR3 is 11 amino acids long. This CDR3 is CSAAAGELQFF. The CDR3 region has the DNA TGCAGTGCTGCAGCGGGAGAGTTGCAGTTCTTC.

The V gene is TRBV11-3, the J gene TRBJ2-7, with 9 bases matching TRBD1. With V trimmed by 4 bases and J by 5 bases, 12 bases remained unmatched. CDR3 length equals 16 residues. Germline V gene data show CDR1 as SGHNT and CDR2 as YENEEA. Written as DNA, the CDR3 is TGTGCCAGCAGCTCCGGAGATTCACAGGGGGCCCACGAGCAGTACTTC. Translating it yields CASSSGDSQGAHEQYF.

This clone appeared a single time. The chain is built from TRBV19 and TRBJ2-1, with 8 bases lining up with TRBD2. Germline lookup yields CDR1 LNHDA and CDR2 SQIVND (reference sequence). V dropped 3 bases and J dropped 0; count of bases not matched to a gene: 16. The CDR3 has 20 residues. The CDR3 region has the DNA TGTGCCAGTAGTATCCAACTAGCGGCGGGGAGGGTTAGCTCCTACAATGAGCAGTTCTTC. It codes for CASSIQLAAGRVSSYNEQFF.

The gene calls are TRBV27 and TRBJ1-2; TRBD1 agrees at 7 bases. CDR3 length: 13 amino acids. Per germline, CDR1 MNHEY and CDR2 SMNVEV (reference sequence). J was trimmed by 8 bases and V by 3 bases; bases with no gene match: 6. The CDR3 sequence: CASSLKGAQGYTF. CDR3 nucleotide sequence: TGTGCCAGCAGTTTGAAGGGGGCGCAAGGCTACACCTTC.

The chain employs TRBV9 and TRBJ1-2; no definite D call. This CDR3 contains 14 residues. In germline, CDR1 is SGDLS, CDR2 YYNGEE. V was clipped by 0 bases and J by 5 bases, with 11 bases between them. CDR3 nucleotide sequence: TGTGCCAGCAGCGTAGTGGAGGGTATTTATGGCTACACCTTC. Its translation is CASSVVEGIYGYTF.